This passage covers 4 T cell receptor beta chains from one sample sequenced in a study of T-cell reconstitution after alpha-beta-depleted transplantation in children listed by TCRdb under 2016. Receptors were amplified or captured by PCR. Instrument used: Illumina HiSeq 2500. TCR library preparation used molecular barcoding, with unique molecular identifiers applied to normalize quantification of the TCRbeta repertoire. Starting from the raw public reads, TCRdb applied fastp trimming at Q25, assembled clones with MiXCR and retained in-frame beta chains. Merged by CDR3 protein, the rows form single entries marked with the most common genes and DNA. A total of approximately 490,000 distinct CDR3 sequences appear in this sample, around 12% of them only once. The biggest ten clones account for around 6% of the sample. Source: PBMCs from the stem cell graft donor, taken from the stem cell graft. These receptors were taken from a human donor who donated a stem cell graft to a child with combined immunodeficiency.

This clonotype was counted only a few times. The chain is built from TRBV12-5 and TRBJ2-1; unclear D gene. CDR1 and CDR2 (germline): LGHNT, FRNRAP. The CDR3 consists of 21 residues. Trimming removed 0 bases from V and 0 bases from J, with 24 bases in between. CDR3 residues: CASGLVLAVRLPRSSYNEQFF. The DNA for the CDR3 is TGTGCTAGTGGTTTGGTACTGGCAGTTCGACTGCCACGGAGCTCCTACAATGAGCAGTTCTTC.

The CDR3 region has the DNA TGTGCCAGCAGCTTAGCGCTAGGGACAGGGGGTGACAAGATGACTGAAGCTTTCTTT. This gives the protein CASSLALGTGGDKMTEAFF. V usage is TRBV7-2 and J usage is TRBJ1-1, with 11 bases identical to TRBD1. The germline gives CDR1 SGHTA, CDR2 FQGNSA. There are 19 residues in the CDR3. Trimming cost V 0 bases and J 5 bases; bases outside gene matches: 14. Combining the CDR3 with reference TRBV7-2 and TRBJ1-1 gives the whole variable domain GAGVSQSPSNKVTEKGKDVELRCDPISGHTALYWYRQSLGQGLEFLIYFQGNSAPDKSGLPSDRFSAERTGGSVSTLTIQRTQQEDSAVYLCASSLALGTGGDKMTEAFFGQGTRLTVV.

This clonotype was counted only a few times. This sequence joins TRBV20-1 and TRBJ2-7; D perhaps matches TRBD2 (5 bases). Germline CDR1 and CDR2: DFQATT and SNEGSKA (reference sequence). Trimming left V 4 bases short and J 3 bases short, with 13 bases between. The CDR3 loop spans 13 amino acids. This chain's CDR3 is CSAIPGESYEQYF. CDR3 coding DNA: TGCAGTGCTATTCCCGGGGAAAGCTACGAGCAGTACTTC.

The V call is TRBV19, the J call TRBJ2-3, with D unclear. Germline-derived CDR1 and CDR2 are LNHDA and SQIVND (reference sequence). The V end was cut by 1 base, the J end by 0 bases, with 5 bases between. CDR3 length: 14 amino acids. The DNA of the CDR3 is TGTGCCAGTAGTATAGCCGACAGCACAGATACGCAGTATTTT. Residues: CASSIADSTDTQYF. Looking up the rest from reference TRBV19 and TRBJ2-3 gives the full variable domain: DGGITQSPKYLFRKEGQNVTLSCEQNLNHDAMYWYRQDPGQGLRLIYYSQIVNDFQKGDIAEGYSVSREKKESFPLTVTSAQKNPTAFYLCASSIADSTDTQYFGPGTRLTVL.